Following are 6 T cell receptor beta chains from one sample sequenced in a study of blood T cell repertoires in COVID-19 (TCRdb year 2020). Library prep was done by the immunoSEQ multiplex PCR assay. TCRdb retrieved this table from immuneACCESS and kept in-frame rearrangements only. Not all clones are present; in checked studies, unresolved V genes account for under half, and no reason is known for the remainder. The sample includes about 300,000 clones, with 85% to 90% observed a single time. The ten largest clones capture roughly 6.1% of the sample. The specimen was peripheral blood. These receptors were collected from a woman in her forties or fifties with COVID-19, enrolled during active disease.

Turning to this clone: The sample has other DNA sequences that encode this CDR3 too. The rearrangement joins TRBV5-1 to TRBJ1-1; TRBD1 matches 7 bases. The J segment lost 2 bases and the V segment lost 2 bases, leaving 3 bases of the junction unmatched. The CDR3 runs 14 residues. Germline loops: CDR1 SGHRS, CDR2 YFSETQ. The CDR3 loop is CASSFGTANTEAFF. CDR3 sequence (DNA): TGCGCCAGCAGCTTTGGGACAGCTAACACTGAAGCTTTCTTT. Complete variable domain (other parts from reference TRBV5-1 and TRBJ1-1): KAGVTQTPRYLIKTRGQQVTLSCSPISGHRSVSWYQQTPGQGLQFLFEYFSETQRNKGNFPGRFSGRQFSNSRSEMNVSTLELGDSALYLCASSFGTANTEAFFGQGTRLTVV.

This chain connects TRBV4-1 to TRBJ2-2, with D tentatively TRBD1 (6 bases). V lost 1 base and J 2 bases, leaving 14 bases between the germline ends. This CDR3 comprises 17 residues. Germline V gene data show CDR1 as MGHRA and CDR2 as YSYEKL. This CDR3 is CASSQALGGINTGELFF. The CDR3 DNA sequence: TGCGCCAGCAGCCAAGCCTTAGGGGGAATCAACACCGGGGAGCTGTTTTTT.

The V gene is TRBV29-1, the J gene TRBJ2-7, with TRBD2 matching over 8 bases. CDR3 size: 12 residues. Germline V gene lookup returns CDR1 SQVTM and CDR2 ANQGSEA. The ends lost 5 bases at V and 9 bases at J; junction bases unmatched: 9. The CDR3 bases are TGCAGCGTTCAAAGCGGGAGCCTTGGGCAGTACTTC. It is translated as CSVQSGSLGQYF.

V gene TRBV6-4 combines with J gene TRBJ2-3, with TRBD2 matching over 8 bases. V trimming: 0 bases; J trimming: 5 bases; junction bases outside the gene matches: 7. Germline values: CDR1 MRHNA, CDR2 SNTAGT. CDR3 length: 16 amino acids. The CDR3 loop is CASSDSSAGGLDTQYF. Here the CDR3 DNA reads TGTGCCAGCAGTGACTCAAGCGCGGGAGGCCTAGATACGCAGTATTTT.

The chain has TRBV19 and TRBJ1-2; D remains ambiguous. Germline V gives CDR1 LNHDA, CDR2 SQIVND (reference sequence). CDR3 length equals 12 residues. V was trimmed by 2 bases and J by 5 bases, leaving 6 bases between them. The CDR3 DNA reads TGTGCCAGTAGTATAACAGAATATGGCTACACCTTC. This codes for CASSITEYGYTF.

The CDR3 region is CASSQVITDTQYF. As DNA, the CDR3 is TGTGCCAGCAGCCAAGTTATAACAGATACGCAGTATTTT. The chain is built from TRBV3-1 (or the pseudogene TRBV3-2) and TRBJ2-3; the D is unclear. Between the trimmed V and J ends, which lost 1 base and 3 bases, there was a span of 5 bases. Germline V gene lookup returns CDR1 LGHDT and CDR2 YNNKEL (reference sequence). The CDR3 has 13 residues.